These 4 T cell receptor beta chains were all obtained from the same sample, sequenced in a study of cytomegalovirus exposure and HLA in healthy donors (dated by TCRdb to the late 2010s). Receptor amplification or capture employed the immunoSEQ multiplex PCR assay. A mixture of 60 forward primers for TCR Vbeta segments and 13 reverse primers for TCR Jbeta segments was used in the multiplex PCR. Here the immuneACCESS table is served through TCRdb, limited to in-frame sequences with V and J called. Missing clones are a known gap in these copies; in checked studies unresolved V genes cover under half, and the rest lacks a known reason. In this sample the table shows approximately 160,000 clones, approximately 79% of which occur a single time. The ten largest clones capture roughly 0.7% of the sample. The source material was PBMCs. The source is a male donor in good health and CMV-seronegative.

V usage is TRBV18 and J usage is TRBJ1-1; TRBD1 matches at 7 bases. Per the germline V gene, CDR1 is KGHSH and CDR2 is LQKENI. J was trimmed by 9 bases and V by 0 bases; bases with no gene match: 7. The CDR3 is 14 amino acids. CDR3: CASSPPGTVPKAFF. The DNA for the CDR3 is TGTGCCAGCTCACCACCCGGGACAGTCCCCAAAGCTTTCTTT.

The chain couples TRBV18 to TRBJ2-1; maybe TRBD1 (6 bases). The CDR3 has 16 residues. Germline values: CDR1 KGHSH, CDR2 LQKENI. The V end was cut by 4 bases, the J end by 7 bases, with 20 bases between. The CDR3 DNA follows: TGTGCCAGCTCACACTCACAGGGTAACTCGTTGAATGAGCAGTTCTTC. Its translation is CASSHSQGNSLNEQFF.

This clone was picked up one time. This chain uses TRBV11-2 with TRBJ1-2; a weak D match, TRBD1 (5 bases). V shed 1 base and J shed 1 base, with 16 bases lying between them. CDR1 SGHAT and CDR2 FQNNGV come from the germline V gene. The CDR3 runs to 17 residues. CDR3 residues: CASSLVMVGRDNYGYTF. CDR3 sequence (DNA): TGTGCCAGCAGCTTAGTAATGGTGGGGCGCGATAACTATGGCTACACCTTC. The full variable domain, completed using reference TRBV11-2 and TRBJ1-2, is EAGVAQSPRYKIIEKRQSVAFWCNPISGHATLYWYQQILGQGPKLLIQFQNNGVVDDSQLPKDRFSAERLKGVDSTLKIQPAKLEDSAVYLCASSLVMVGRDNYGYTFGSGTRLTVV.

Remarks on this clone: An end of the junction differs from the germline gene, which may be a read error. Other DNA sequences in this specimen translate into the identical CDR3. CDR3 sequence reads: CASTKGQADAGANVLTF. In nucleotides, the CDR3 is TGTGCCAGTACTAAGGGACAGGCCGACGCTGGGGCCAACGTTCTGACTTTC. The chain has TRBV19 and TRBJ2-6; 8 positions agree with TRBD1. The CDR3 extends over 17 amino acids. Germline V lookup: CDR1 LNHDA, CDR2 SQIVND (reference sequence).